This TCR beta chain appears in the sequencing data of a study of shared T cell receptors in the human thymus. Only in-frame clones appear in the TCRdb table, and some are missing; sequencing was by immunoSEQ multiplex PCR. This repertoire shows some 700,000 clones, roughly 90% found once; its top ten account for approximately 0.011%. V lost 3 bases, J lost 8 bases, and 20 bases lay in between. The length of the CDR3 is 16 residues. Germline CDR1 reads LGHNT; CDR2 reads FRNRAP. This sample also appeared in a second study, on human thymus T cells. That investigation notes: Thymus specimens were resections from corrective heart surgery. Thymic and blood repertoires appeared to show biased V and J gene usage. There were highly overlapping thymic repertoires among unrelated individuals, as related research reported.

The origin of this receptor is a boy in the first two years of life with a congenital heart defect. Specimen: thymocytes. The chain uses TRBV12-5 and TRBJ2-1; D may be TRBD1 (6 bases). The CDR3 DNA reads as TGTGCTAGTGGTTTCACAAAGGGGGACACCGGCTATGAGCAGTTCTTC. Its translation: CASGFTKGDTGYEQFF. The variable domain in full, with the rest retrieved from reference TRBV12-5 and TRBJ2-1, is DARVTQTPRHKVTEMGQEVTMRCQPILGHNTVFWYRQTMMQGLELLAYFRNRAPLDDSGMPKDRFSAEMPDATLATLKIQPSEPRDSAVYFCASGFTKGDTGYEQFFGPGTRLTVL.